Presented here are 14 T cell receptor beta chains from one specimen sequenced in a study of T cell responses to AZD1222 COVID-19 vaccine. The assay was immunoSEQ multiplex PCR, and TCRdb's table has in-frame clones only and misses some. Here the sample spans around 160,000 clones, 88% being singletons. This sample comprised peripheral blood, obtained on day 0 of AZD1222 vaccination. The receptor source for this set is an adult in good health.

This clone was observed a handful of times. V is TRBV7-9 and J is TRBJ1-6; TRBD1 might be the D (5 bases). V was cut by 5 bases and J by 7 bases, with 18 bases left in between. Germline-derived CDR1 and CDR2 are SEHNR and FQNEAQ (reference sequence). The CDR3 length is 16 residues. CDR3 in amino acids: CASSRSGLGENSPLHF. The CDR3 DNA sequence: TGTGCCAGCAGCCGTTCTGGGCTGGGGGAGAATTCACCCCTCCACTTT. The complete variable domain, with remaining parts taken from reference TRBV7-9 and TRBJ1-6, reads DTGVSQNPRHKITKRGQNVTFRCDPISEHNRLYWYRQTLGQGPEFLTYFQNEAQLEKSRLLSDRFSAERPKGSFSTLEIQRTEQGDSAMYLCASSRSGLGENSPLHFGNGTRLTVT.

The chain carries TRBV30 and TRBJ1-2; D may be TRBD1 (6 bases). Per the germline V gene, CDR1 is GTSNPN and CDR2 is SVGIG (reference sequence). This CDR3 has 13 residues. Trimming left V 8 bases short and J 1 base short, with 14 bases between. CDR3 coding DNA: TGTGCCGGTCCACAGGGAGTTAACTATGGCTACACCTTC. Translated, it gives CAGPQGVNYGYTF.

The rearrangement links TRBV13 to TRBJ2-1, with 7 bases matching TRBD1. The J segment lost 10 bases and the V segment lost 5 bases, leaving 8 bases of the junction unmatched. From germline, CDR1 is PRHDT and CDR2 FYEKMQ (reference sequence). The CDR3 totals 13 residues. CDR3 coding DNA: TGTGCCAGCAGCCCCGACAGGGACGGAGAGCAGTTCTTC. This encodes CASSPDRDGEQFF.

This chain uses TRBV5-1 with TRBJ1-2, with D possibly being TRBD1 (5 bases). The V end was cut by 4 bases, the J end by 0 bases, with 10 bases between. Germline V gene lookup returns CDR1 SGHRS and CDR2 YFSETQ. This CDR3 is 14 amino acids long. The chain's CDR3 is CASSLARANYGYTF. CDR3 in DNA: TGCGCCAGCAGCCTCGCCAGGGCTAACTATGGCTACACCTTC.

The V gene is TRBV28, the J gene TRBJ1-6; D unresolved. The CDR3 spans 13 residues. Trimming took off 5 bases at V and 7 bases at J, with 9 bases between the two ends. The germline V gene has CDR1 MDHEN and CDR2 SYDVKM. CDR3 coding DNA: TGTGCCAGCAGTACATCCCGAAATTCACCCCTCCACTTT. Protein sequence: CASSTSRNSPLHF.

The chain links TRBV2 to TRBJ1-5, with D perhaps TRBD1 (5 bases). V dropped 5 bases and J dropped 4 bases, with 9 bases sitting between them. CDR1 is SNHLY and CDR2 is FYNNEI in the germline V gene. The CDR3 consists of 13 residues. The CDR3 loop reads CASSPTANQPQHF. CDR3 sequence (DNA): TGTGCCAGCAGTCCGACAGCTAATCAGCCCCAGCATTTT.

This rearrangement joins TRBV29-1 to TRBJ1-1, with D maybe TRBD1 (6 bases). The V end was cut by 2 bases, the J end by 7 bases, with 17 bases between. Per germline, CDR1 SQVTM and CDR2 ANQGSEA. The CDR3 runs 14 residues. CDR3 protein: CSVEHGQRAGEAFF. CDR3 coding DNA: TGCAGCGTTGAACACGGACAGCGGGCCGGTGAAGCTTTCTTT.

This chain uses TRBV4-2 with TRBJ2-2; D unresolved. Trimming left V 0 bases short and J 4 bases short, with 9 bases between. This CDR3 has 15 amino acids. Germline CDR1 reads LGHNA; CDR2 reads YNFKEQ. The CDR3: CASSQDIPGTGELFF. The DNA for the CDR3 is TGTGCCAGCAGCCAAGATATCCCGGGCACCGGGGAGCTGTTTTTT.

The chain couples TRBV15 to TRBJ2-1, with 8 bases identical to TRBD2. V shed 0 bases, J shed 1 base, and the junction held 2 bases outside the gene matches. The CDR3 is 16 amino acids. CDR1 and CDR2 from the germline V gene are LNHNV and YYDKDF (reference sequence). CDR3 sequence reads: CATSRDSGASYNEQFF. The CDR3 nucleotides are TGTGCCACCAGCAGAGATAGCGGGGCGTCCTACAATGAGCAGTTCTTC. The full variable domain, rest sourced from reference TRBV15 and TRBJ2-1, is DAMVIQNPRYQVTQFGKPVTLSCSQTLNHNVMYWYQQKSSQAPKLLFHYYDKDFNNEADTPDNFQSRRPNTSFCFLDIRSPGLGDTAMYLCATSRDSGASYNEQFFGPGTRLTVL.

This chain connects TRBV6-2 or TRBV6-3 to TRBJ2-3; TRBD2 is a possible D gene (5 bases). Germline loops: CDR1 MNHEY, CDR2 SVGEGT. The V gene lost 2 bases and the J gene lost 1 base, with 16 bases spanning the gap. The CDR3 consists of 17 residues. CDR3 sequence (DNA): TGTGCCAGCAGTTACACCACTAGTCTCGGTGGCACAGATACGCAGTATTTT. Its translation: CASSYTTSLGGTDTQYF.

CDR3 bases: TGTGCCAGCAGCGTAGCTGGGGGACAGGGGTCAGTTGTAAGTGGCTACACCTTC. Translated, it gives CASSVAGGQGSVVSGYTF. V usage is TRBV9 and J usage is TRBJ1-2; 10 bases map to TRBD1. The germline gives CDR1 SGDLS, CDR2 YYNGEE. This CDR3 is 18 amino acids long. Germline trimming cut 0 bases from V and 7 bases from J; bases unmatched to any gene: 15. Variable domain in full (rest from reference TRBV9 and TRBJ1-2): DSGVTQTPKHLITATGQRVTLRCSPRSGDLSVYWYQQSLDQGLQFLIQYYNGEERAKGNILERFSAQQFPDLHSELNLSSLELGDSALYFCASSVAGGQGSVVSGYTFGSGTRLTVV.

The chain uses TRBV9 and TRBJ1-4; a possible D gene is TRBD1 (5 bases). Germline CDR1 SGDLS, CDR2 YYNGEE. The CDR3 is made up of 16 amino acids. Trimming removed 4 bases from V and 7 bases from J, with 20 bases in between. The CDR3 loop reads CASSQAGAGSGEKLFF. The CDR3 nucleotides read TGTGCCAGCAGCCAAGCTGGGGCCGGGAGCGGTGAAAAACTGTTTTTT. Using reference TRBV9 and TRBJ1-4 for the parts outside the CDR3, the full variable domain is DSGVTQTPKHLITATGQRVTLRCSPRSGDLSVYWYQQSLDQGLQFLIQYYNGEERAKGNILERFSAQQFPDLHSELNLSSLELGDSALYFCASSQAGAGSGEKLFFGSGTQLSVL.

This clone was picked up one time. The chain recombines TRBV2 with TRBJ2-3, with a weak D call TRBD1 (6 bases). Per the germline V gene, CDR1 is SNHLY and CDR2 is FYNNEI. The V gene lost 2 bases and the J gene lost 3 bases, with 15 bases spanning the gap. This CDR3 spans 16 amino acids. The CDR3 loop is CASSEIGLQGTDTQYF. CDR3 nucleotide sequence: TGTGCCAGCAGTGAAATAGGGCTGCAGGGGACAGATACGCAGTATTTT.

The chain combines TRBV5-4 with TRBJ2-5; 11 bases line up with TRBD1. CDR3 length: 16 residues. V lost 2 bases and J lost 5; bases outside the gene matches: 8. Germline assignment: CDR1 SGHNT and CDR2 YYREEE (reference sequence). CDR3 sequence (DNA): TGTGCCAGCAGCTTAGGACAGGGGGCAGGGGAGGAGACCCAGTACTTC. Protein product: CASSLGQGAGEETQYF.